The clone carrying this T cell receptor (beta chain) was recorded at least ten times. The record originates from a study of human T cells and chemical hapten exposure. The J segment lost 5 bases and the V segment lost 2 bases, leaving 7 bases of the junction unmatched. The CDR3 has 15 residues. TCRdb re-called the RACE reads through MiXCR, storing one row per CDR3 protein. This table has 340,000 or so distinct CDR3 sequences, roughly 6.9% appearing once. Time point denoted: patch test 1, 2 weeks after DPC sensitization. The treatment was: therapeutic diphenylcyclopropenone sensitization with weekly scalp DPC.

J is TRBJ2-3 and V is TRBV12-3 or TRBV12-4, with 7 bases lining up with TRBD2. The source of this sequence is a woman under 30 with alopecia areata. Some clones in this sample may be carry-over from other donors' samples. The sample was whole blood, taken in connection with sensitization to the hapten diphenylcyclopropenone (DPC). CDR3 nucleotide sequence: TGTGCCAGCAGTTTATCGGGGGGATTACAAGATACGCAGTATTTT. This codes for CASSLSGGLQDTQYF.